This T cell receptor beta chain emerged from a study of resident and recirculating memory T cells in vitiligo. Across the whole study: Each patient gave two lesional and two nonlesional epidermal shave biopsies, plus PBMCs.

Stable patients also lacked confetti depigmentation, a sign of active vitiligo. Points on this clone: Its antigen is as yet unknown.

V was clipped by 7 bases and J by 1 base; unmatched bases: 2. The CDR3 runs to 12 residues. CDR1 SQVTM and CDR2 ANQGSEA come from the germline V gene. Repertoires were generated with immunoSEQ multiplex PCR, while TCRdb's copy carries only in-frame clones and drops some. The table shows roughly 80,000 clones, with under 95% occurring only once. The study, taken as a whole, reports: Non-conserved TCRs across sites and patients suggested distinct clones per lesion. No single dominant TCR clone appeared; lesion clonality varied.

This sequence joins TRBV29-1 and TRBJ2-3, with 7 bases lining up with TRBD2. The receptor was isolated from a male donor with vitiligo. Sequenced: blood. The chain's CDR3 is CSAAGGTDTQYF. The CDR3 nucleotides read TGCAGCGCGGCGGGGGGCACAGATACGCAGTATTTT.